The clone carrying this T cell receptor (beta chain) was seen many times. Its antigen is as yet unknown. This record belongs to a study of CD8+CD57+ T cells in acquired aplastic anemia. Turning to the study itself: DNA per sorted CD4+ or CD8+ sample ranged roughly 0.19 to 30 ug, averaging around 3 ug. Study conclusions and caveats: In CD8+ cells, Simpson's diversity showed no significant difference between patients and controls.

An expansion of CD8+CD57+ cells by flow cytometry had been shown in patients chosen for sequencing. Diagnosis of severe acquired aplastic anemia applied to all patients. No therapy had been given to the patients at the time of blood sampling. After removal of 1 base from V and 1 base from J, the junction contained 2 bases not matched to a gene. CDR1 and CDR2 (germline): SGHTA, FQGNSA. The CDR3 has 15 amino acids. CDR3 and TCR beta VDJ profiling relied on a genomic DNA template. Via MiXCR, TCRdb re-called the reads, giving one row per CDR3 protein. This sample has some 180,000 distinct CDR3 sequences; 63% occur once, and the top ten carry approximately 42%.

This chain links TRBV7-2 with TRBJ2-3; 7 bases map to TRBD2. The clonotype originates from a human donor with aplastic anemia. Sequencing was done on a sample of sorted CD4+, CD8+, or CD8+CD57+ T cells (not recorded which) from PBMCs. The CDR3 loop reads CASSLVLAGTDTQYF. CDR3 bases: TGTGCCAGCAGCTTAGTGCTAGCGGGCACAGATACGCAGTATTTT.